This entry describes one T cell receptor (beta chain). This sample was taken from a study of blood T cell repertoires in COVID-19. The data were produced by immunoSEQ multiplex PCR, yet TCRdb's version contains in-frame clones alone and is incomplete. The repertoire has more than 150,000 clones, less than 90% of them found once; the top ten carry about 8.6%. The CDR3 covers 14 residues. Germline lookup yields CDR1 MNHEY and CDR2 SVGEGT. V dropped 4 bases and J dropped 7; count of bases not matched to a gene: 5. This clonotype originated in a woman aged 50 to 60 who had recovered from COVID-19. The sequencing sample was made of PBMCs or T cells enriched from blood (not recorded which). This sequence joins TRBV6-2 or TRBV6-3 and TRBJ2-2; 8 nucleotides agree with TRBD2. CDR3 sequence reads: CASSSAGDVGELFF. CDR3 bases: TGTGCCAGCAGTTCAGCGGGAGATGTCGGGGAGCTGTTTTTT.